These 9 T cell receptor beta chains share one sample of origin, sequenced in a study of blood T cell repertoires in COVID-19. Using immunoSEQ multiplex PCR, the repertoire was profiled, and TCRdb retains in-frame clones only, with some absent. The sample has 60,000 or so clones; roughly nine tenths are singletons. Sequenced: peripheral blood. These receptors came from a woman aged 70-85 years with active COVID-19.

The rearrangement joins TRBV6-6 to TRBJ2-7, with D perhaps TRBD2 (5 bases). Germline CDR1 MNHNY, CDR2 SVGAGI (reference sequence). CDR3 size: 15 residues. V was shortened by 2 bases and J by 4 bases, with 15 bases between the two germline ends. CDR3 in DNA: TGTGCCAGCAGTTACAGTCTAGAGCGGTTATACGAGCAGTACTTC. Its protein is CASSYSLERLYEQYF.

The chain combines TRBV14 with TRBJ1-3; 7 bases agree with TRBD1. Losses at the gene ends were 4 bases for V and 0 bases for J; bases not matched to a gene: 12. The CDR3 has 18 amino acids. Germline V CDR1 and CDR2: SGHDN, FVKESK. CDR3 sequence reads: CASSPNLRQGRSGNTIYF. CDR3 DNA sequence: TGTGCCAGCAGCCCTAATCTTCGACAGGGTCGCTCTGGAAACACCATATATTTT.

The V and J genes are TRBV6-6 and TRBJ1-3; no reliable D call. Germline loops: CDR1 MNHNY, CDR2 SVGAGI (reference sequence). Trimming cost V 7 bases and J 1 base, with 11 bases left between them. The CDR3 has 14 amino acids. The CDR3 nucleotides are TGTGCCAGCAACCGACTGGGTTCTGGAAACACCATATATTTT. The encoded protein is CASNRLGSGNTIYF.

This sequence joins TRBV14 and TRBJ1-6, with 8 nucleotides matching TRBD1. Looked up from germline, CDR1 is SGHDN and CDR2 is FVKESK. V shed 0 bases, J shed 7 bases, and the junction held 5 bases outside the gene matches. The CDR3 runs 16 residues. The CDR3 reads CASSQDGRDRNSPLHF. The DNA of the CDR3 is TGTGCCAGCAGCCAAGATGGCCGGGACAGGAATTCACCCCTCCACTTT.

V is TRBV12-3 or TRBV12-4 and J is TRBJ2-5; weak D call: TRBD1 (6 bases). This CDR3 is 13 amino acids long. Trimming took 6 bases from V and 2 from J, leaving 10 bases between them. In nucleotides, the CDR3 is TGTGCCAGCAGCAGGGGCAGGCAAGAGACCCAGTACTTC. Its translation: CASSRGRQETQYF.

This chain connects TRBV5-4 to TRBJ2-5, with 13 bases fitting TRBD2. The germline gives CDR1 SGHNT, CDR2 YYREEE (reference sequence). The CDR3 has 16 residues. V shed 0 bases, J shed 5 bases, and the junction held 4 bases outside the gene matches. The DNA for the CDR3 is TGTGCCAGCAGCTTGGCCGGACTAGCGGGAGCCGAGACCCAGTACTTC. Its protein product is CASSLAGLAGAETQYF.

The chain has TRBV28 and TRBJ2-5; 9 positions agree with TRBD1. The germline CDR1 and CDR2 sequences are MDHEN and SYDVKM. The CDR3 is made up of 15 amino acids. J lost 5 bases, V lost 5 bases, and 9 bases had no gene match. The CDR3 loop reads CASSPYRGLGETQYF. CDR3 coding DNA: TGTGCCAGCAGTCCGTACAGGGGGCTTGGTGAGACCCAGTACTTC.

This clone turned up a few times. CDR3 residues: CASSESKGNYGYTF. CDR3 sequence (DNA): TGTGCCAGCAGTGAATCGAAGGGGAACTATGGCTACACCTTC. This chain links TRBV25-1 with TRBJ1-2; D might be TRBD1 (5 bases). Germline V gene sequence: CDR1 MGHDK, CDR2 SYGVNS. Between the trimmed V and J ends, which lost 1 base and 2 bases, there was a span of 8 bases. This CDR3 has 14 amino acids.

This sequence joins TRBV20-1 and TRBJ1-2, with a weak D call TRBD1 (5 bases). Germline lookup yields CDR1 DFQATT and CDR2 SNEGSKA (reference sequence). The CDR3 is 10 amino acids. V lost 1 base and J lost 9, with 6 bases in between. The CDR3 is CSARGGSYTF. The CDR3 DNA follows: TGCAGTGCTAGAGGGGGCAGCTACACCTTC.